Shown below are 15 T cell receptor beta chains from a single sample sequenced in a study of T cell changes during pregnancy in multiple sclerosis (dated by TCRdb to between 2019 and 2020). The library relied on the immunoSEQ multiplex PCR assay. This immuneACCESS table, as held by TCRdb, lists in-frame sequences with V and J called but not all clones. Of the missing ones, under half trace to an unresolved V gene in checked studies; the others have no known cause. Within this sample are 27,000 or so clones, with more than 70% of them counted one time only. The ten largest make up more than 7.5% of the sample. Source: CD8+ T cells from peripheral blood mononuclear cells, taken in the second trimester of pregnancy. Receptors originate from a female donor with multiple sclerosis, enrolled in a pregnancy study.

The chain combines TRBV4-1 with TRBJ1-2; weak D call: TRBD1 (6 bases). Trimming cost V 3 bases and J 7 bases, with 21 bases left between them. Per germline, CDR1 MGHRA and CDR2 YSYEKL. The CDR3 consists of 16 residues. The CDR3 nucleotides read TGCGCCAGCAGCCAGGGGTTGACAGGCTGGGATTTTGGCTACACCTTC. Its protein is CASSQGLTGWDFGYTF.

This clone appeared a single time. The rearrangement links TRBV29-1 to TRBJ2-3; tentative D call: TRBD2 (5 bases). CDR3 length equals 12 residues. Germline V CDR1 and CDR2: SQVTM, ANQGSEA. V dropped 4 bases and J dropped 1 base, with 6 bases sitting between them. The CDR3 DNA reads TGCAGCGTTGTGAGGGGCACAGATACGCAGTATTTT. The encoded protein is CSVVRGTDTQYF.

The sample holds one count of this clone. The chain carries TRBV27 and TRBJ1-1; a weak D match, TRBD1 (6 bases). The CDR3 has 15 residues. Between the trimmed V and J ends, which lost 5 bases and 1 base, there was a span of 14 bases. From germline, CDR1 is MNHEY and CDR2 SMNVEV (reference sequence). CDR3 in DNA: TGTGCCAGCAGTACTACAGGGTCGGGGAACACTGAAGCTTTCTTT. Protein sequence: CASSTTGSGNTEAFF.

V is TRBV30 and J is TRBJ1-1; D gene unclear. Germline V lookup: CDR1 GTSNPN, CDR2 SVGIG (reference sequence). Trimming pared 7 bases from V and 0 bases from J, leaving 9 bases between. This CDR3 contains 12 residues. As DNA, the CDR3 is TGTGCCTCCCTTCCGGTGAACACTGAAGCTTTCTTT. This translates into CASLPVNTEAFF.

This clone appeared once. The rearrangement uses TRBV4-3 and TRBJ2-1, with a possible D match to TRBD1 (5 bases). The CDR3 is 16 amino acids. Germline assignment: CDR1 LGHNA and CDR2 YSLEER. Trimming took 4 bases from V and 4 from J, leaving 17 bases between them. In DNA form, the CDR3 reads TGCGCCAGCAGCCCCTCCTCGGTGGGGCTATACAATGAGCAGTTCTTC. Its translation is CASSPSSVGLYNEQFF.

The V gene is TRBV5-4, the J gene TRBJ1-3; the D is unclear. This CDR3 spans 14 amino acids. Germline assignment: CDR1 SGHNT and CDR2 YYREEE (reference sequence). V gave up 4 bases and J gave up 2 bases, with 10 bases separating them. The CDR3 loop reads CASSASEAGNTIYF. Written as DNA, the CDR3 is TGTGCCAGCAGCGCATCAGAAGCTGGAAACACCATATATTTT.

The rearrangement joins TRBV19 to TRBJ2-6, with 8 bases that match TRBD1. There are 20 residues in the CDR3. After removal of 3 bases from V and 2 bases from J, the junction contained 15 bases not matched to a gene. The germline V gene encodes CDR1 LNHDA and CDR2 SQIVND (reference sequence). CDR3 bases: TGTGCCAGTAGTATCAGCCCCCGGACAGGGACATTGACTGGGGCCAACGTCCTGACTTTC. This codes for CASSISPRTGTLTGANVLTF.

J is TRBJ1-2 and V is TRBV27; weak D call: TRBD1 (5 bases). Trimming pared 3 bases from V and 8 bases from J, leaving 13 bases between. Germline-derived CDR1 and CDR2 are MNHEY and SMNVEV (reference sequence). The CDR3 length is 13 residues. CDR3 region: CASSLLQAPGYTF. The DNA for the CDR3 is TGTGCCAGCAGTTTGTTACAGGCCCCAGGCTACACCTTC.

The V and J genes are TRBV7-9 and TRBJ2-1; D uncertain. The length of the CDR3 is 11 residues. The V end was cut by 2 bases, the J end by 8 bases, with 4 bases between. Germline CDR1 SEHNR, CDR2 FQNEAQ (reference sequence). The DNA of the CDR3 is TGTGCCAGCAGCTTATTCGATGAGCAGTTCTTC. Translating it yields CASSLFDEQFF.

The rearrangement joins TRBV7-3 to TRBJ2-3; TRBD2 is a possible D gene (6 bases). Trimming took off 0 bases at V and 1 base at J, with 8 bases between the two ends. The CDR3 length is 15 residues. Germline CDR1 SGHTA, CDR2 FQGTGA. The CDR3 DNA is TGTGCCAGCAGCTTAACGGGGGGACGCACAGATACGCAGTATTTT. Translated: CASSLTGGRTDTQYF.

The chain employs TRBV4-1 and TRBJ1-2; 7 bases map to TRBD1. Looked up from germline, CDR1 is MGHRA and CDR2 is YSYEKL. V lost 2 bases and J lost 8; bases outside the gene matches: 11. The CDR3 sequence is 15 residues long. This CDR3 is CASSQLDRPRHGYTF. The DNA for the CDR3 is TGCGCCAGCAGCCAATTGGACAGGCCCCGGCACGGCTACACCTTC.

The rearrangement uses TRBV5-1 and TRBJ2-7; 12 nucleotides align to TRBD1. Per the germline V gene, CDR1 is SGHRS and CDR2 is YFSETQ. The CDR3 loop spans 15 amino acids. J was trimmed by 5 bases and V by 2 bases; bases with no gene match: 5. The CDR3 nucleotides are TGCGCCAGCAGCTTAGTCGGGACAGGGGGCGACGAGCAGTACTTC. Translating it yields CASSLVGTGGDEQYF.

The V gene is TRBV4-3, the J gene TRBJ2-1, with 8 nucleotides matching TRBD2. This CDR3 region has 15 residues. Germline lookup yields CDR1 LGHNA and CDR2 YSLEER. With 7 bases clipped from V and 8 bases from J, the junction kept 13 bases outside the gene matches. For the CDR3, the DNA is TGCGCCAGCATCCTCGAGAGGGGCGGGGGGCATGAGCAGTTCTTC. Amino acid sequence: CASILERGGGHEQFF.

The CDR3 DNA sequence: TGTGCCAGCAGCTTAGACAGGGGGGCCTATGGCTACACCTTC. Encoded protein: CASSLDRGAYGYTF. The gene calls are TRBV7-9 and TRBJ1-2, with TRBD1 matching 8 bases. The CDR3 runs 14 residues. Germline CDR1 and CDR2: SEHNR and FQNEAQ (reference sequence). With 1 base clipped from V and 4 bases from J, the junction kept 2 bases outside the gene matches. Based on the CDR3 plus reference TRBV7-9 and TRBJ1-2, the full variable domain is DTGVSQNPRHKITKRGQNVTFRCDPISEHNRLYWYRQTLGQGPEFLTYFQNEAQLEKSRLLSDRFSAERPKGSFSTLEIQRTEQGDSAMYLCASSLDRGAYGYTFGSGTRLTVV.

The chain couples TRBV7-6 to TRBJ2-1; TRBD2 agrees at 8 bases. Germline CDR1 SGHVS, CDR2 FNYEAQ. This CDR3 is 17 amino acids long. V shed 3 bases and J 2 bases; nucleotides not matched to a gene: 9. The CDR3 DNA is TGTGCCAGCAGCTTTACAAGTAGCGGGGAAACCTACAATGAGCAGTTCTTC. It specifies CASSFTSSGETYNEQFF.